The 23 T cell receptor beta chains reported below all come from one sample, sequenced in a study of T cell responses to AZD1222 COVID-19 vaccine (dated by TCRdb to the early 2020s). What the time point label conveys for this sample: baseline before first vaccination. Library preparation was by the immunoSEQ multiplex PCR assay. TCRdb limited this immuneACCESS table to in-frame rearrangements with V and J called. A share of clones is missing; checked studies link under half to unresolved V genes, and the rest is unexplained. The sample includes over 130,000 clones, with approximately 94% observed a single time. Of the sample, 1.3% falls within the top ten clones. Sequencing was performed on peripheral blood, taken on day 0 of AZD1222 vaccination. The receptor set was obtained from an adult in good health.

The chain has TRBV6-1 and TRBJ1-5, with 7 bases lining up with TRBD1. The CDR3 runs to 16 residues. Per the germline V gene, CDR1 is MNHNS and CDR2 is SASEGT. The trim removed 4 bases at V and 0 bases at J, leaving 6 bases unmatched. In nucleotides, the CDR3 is TGTGCCAGCAGTGCCTGGACAGGTTATAGCAATCAGCCCCAGCATTTT. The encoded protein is CASSAWTGYSNQPQHF.

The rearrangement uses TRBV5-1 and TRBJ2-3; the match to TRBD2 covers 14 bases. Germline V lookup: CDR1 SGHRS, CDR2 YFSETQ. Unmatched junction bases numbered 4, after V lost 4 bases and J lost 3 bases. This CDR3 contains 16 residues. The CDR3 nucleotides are TGCGCCAGCAGCGCGGGACTAGCGGGAGTTACAGATACGCAGTATTTT. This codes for CASSAGLAGVTDTQYF.

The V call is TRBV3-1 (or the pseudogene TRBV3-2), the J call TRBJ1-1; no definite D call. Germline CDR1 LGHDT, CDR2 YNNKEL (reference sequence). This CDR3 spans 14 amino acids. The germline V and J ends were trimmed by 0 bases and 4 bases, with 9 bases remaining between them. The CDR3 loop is CASSQDGGGTEAFF. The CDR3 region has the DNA TGTGCCAGCAGCCAAGACGGTGGCGGCACTGAAGCTTTCTTT.

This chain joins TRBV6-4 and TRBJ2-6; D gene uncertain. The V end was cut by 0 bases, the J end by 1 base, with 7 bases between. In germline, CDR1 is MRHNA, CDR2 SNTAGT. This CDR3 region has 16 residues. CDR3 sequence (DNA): TGTGCCAGCAGTGACTCGGGAACGTCTGGGGCCAACGTCCTGACTTTC. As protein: CASSDSGTSGANVLTF.

CDR3 DNA: TGTGCCAGCAGCGGTGGGACCGTTGGAGGCACTGAAGCTTTCTTT. This translates into CASSGGTVGGTEAFF. This chain uses TRBV6-5 with TRBJ1-1, with TRBD1 as a possible D gene (5 bases). The CDR3 runs to 15 residues. The V gene lost 6 bases and the J gene lost 4 bases, with 18 bases spanning the gap. The germline V gene encodes CDR1 MNHEY and CDR2 SVGAGI.

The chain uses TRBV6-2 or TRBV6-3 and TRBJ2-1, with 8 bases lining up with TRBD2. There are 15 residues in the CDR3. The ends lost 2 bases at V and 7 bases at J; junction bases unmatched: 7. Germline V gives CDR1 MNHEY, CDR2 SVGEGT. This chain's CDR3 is CASSYGGLGRNEQFF. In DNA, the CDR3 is TGTGCCAGCAGTTACGGGGGACTAGGGAGAAATGAGCAGTTCTTC.

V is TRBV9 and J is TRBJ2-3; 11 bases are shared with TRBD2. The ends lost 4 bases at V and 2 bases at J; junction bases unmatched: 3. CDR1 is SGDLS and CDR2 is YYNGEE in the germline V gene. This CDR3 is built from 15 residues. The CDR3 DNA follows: TGTGCCAGCAGCTCTAGCGGGAGGTCCACAGATACGCAGTATTTT. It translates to CASSSSGRSTDTQYF.

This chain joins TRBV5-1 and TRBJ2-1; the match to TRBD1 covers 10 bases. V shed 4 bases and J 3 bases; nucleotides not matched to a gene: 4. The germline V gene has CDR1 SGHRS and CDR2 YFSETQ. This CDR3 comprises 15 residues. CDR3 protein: CASSEGQGNYNEQFF. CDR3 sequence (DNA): TGCGCCAGCAGCGAGGGACAGGGGAACTACAATGAGCAGTTCTTC.

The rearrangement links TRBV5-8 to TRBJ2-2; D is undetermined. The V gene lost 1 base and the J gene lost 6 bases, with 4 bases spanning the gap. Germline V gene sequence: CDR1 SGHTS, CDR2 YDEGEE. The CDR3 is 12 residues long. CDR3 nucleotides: TGTGCCAGCAGCTTGTACTCCGGGGAGCTGTTTTTT. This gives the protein CASSLYSGELFF.

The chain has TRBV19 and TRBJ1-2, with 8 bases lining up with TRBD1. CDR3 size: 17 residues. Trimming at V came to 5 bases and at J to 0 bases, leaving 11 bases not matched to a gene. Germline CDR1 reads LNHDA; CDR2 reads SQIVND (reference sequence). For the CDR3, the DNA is TGTGCCAGTAGTTTACTCCGGACAGGGAGAGCTAACTATGGCTACACCTTC. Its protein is CASSLLRTGRANYGYTF.

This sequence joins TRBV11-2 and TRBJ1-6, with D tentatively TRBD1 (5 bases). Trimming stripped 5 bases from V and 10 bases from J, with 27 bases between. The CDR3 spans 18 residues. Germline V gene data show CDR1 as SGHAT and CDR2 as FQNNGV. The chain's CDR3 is CASSPGGLRVLGTSPLHF. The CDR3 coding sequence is TGTGCCAGCAGCCCGGGGGGGTTGAGGGTCCTTGGGACCTCACCCCTCCACTTT.

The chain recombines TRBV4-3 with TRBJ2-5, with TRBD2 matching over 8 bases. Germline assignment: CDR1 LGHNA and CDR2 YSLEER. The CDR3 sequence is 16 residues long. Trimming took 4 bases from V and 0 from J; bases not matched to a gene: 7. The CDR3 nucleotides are TGCGCCAGCAGCCCCGGAGCGGGAGTTCACCAAGAGACCCAGTACTTC. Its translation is CASSPGAGVHQETQYF.

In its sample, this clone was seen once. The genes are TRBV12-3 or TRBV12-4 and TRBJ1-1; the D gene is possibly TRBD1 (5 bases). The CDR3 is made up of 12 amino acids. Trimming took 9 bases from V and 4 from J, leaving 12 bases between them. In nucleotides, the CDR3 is TGTGCCAGTTCCGGGGGATCCACTGAAGCTTTCTTT. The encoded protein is CASSGGSTEAFF.

The CDR3 here is CASSRQGATDTQYF. The CDR3, as DNA: TGTGCCAGCAGTAGACAGGGCGCCACAGATACGCAGTATTTT. The rearrangement uses TRBV5-4 and TRBJ2-3, with 7 bases aligning to TRBD1. V was pared by 5 bases and J by 2 bases, with 5 bases of the junction left unmatched. The CDR3 has 14 residues. In germline, CDR1 is SGHNT, CDR2 YYREEE (reference sequence).

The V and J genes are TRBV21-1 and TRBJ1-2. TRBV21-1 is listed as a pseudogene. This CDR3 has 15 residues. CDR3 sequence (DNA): TGTGCCAGCAGCAACAAAGTCACTTCTAACTATGGCTACACCTTC. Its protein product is CASSNKVTSNYGYTF.

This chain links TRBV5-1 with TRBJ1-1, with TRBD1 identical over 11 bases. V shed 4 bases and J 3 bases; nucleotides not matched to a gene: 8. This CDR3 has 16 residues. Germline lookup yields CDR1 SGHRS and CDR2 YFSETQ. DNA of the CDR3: TGCGCCAGCAGCGCGGACAGGGGGCGGGCGGACACTGAAGCTTTCTTT. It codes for CASSADRGRADTEAFF. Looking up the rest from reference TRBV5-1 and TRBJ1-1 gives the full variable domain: KAGVTQTPRYLIKTRGQQVTLSCSPISGHRSVSWYQQTPGQGLQFLFEYFSETQRNKGNFPGRFSGRQFSNSRSEMNVSTLELGDSALYLCASSADRGRADTEAFFGQGTRLTVV.

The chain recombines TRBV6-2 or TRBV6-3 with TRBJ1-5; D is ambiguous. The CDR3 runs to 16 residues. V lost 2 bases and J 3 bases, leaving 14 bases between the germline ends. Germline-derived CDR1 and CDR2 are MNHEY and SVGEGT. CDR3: CASSYVFGENNQPQHF. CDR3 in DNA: TGTGCCAGCAGTTACGTGTTCGGAGAAAACAATCAGCCCCAGCATTTT.

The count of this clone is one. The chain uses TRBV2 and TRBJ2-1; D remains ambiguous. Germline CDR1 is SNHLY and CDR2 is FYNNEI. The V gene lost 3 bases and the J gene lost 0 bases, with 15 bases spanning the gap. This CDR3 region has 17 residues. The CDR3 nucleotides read TGTGCCAGCAGTGAGAAGTACCCGGGCAGCTCCTACAATGAGCAGTTCTTC. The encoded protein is CASSEKYPGSSYNEQFF.

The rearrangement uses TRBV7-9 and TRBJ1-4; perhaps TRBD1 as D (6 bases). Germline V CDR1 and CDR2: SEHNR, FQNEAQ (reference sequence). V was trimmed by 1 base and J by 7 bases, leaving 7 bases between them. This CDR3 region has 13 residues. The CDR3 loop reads CASSLEQGEKLFF. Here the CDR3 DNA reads TGTGCCAGCAGCTTAGAACAGGGTGAAAAACTGTTTTTT.

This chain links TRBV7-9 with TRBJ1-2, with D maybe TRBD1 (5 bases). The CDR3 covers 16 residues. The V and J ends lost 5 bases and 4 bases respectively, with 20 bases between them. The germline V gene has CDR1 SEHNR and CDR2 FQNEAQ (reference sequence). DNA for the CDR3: TGTGCCAGCAGCCCCGATGACGGGACGGCACCCTATGGCTACACCTTC. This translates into CASSPDDGTAPYGYTF.

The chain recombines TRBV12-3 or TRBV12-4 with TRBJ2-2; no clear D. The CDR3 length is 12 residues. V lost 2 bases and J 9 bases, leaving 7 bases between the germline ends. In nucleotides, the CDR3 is TGTGCCAGCAGTTTAACTGGCCGGGAGCTGTTTTTT. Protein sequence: CASSLTGRELFF.

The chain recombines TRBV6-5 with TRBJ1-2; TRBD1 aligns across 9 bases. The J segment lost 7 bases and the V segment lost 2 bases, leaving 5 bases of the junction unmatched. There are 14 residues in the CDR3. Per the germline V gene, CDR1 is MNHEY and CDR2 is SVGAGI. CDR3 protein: CASSYQGQGPGYTF. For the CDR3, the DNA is TGTGCCAGCAGTTACCAGGGACAGGGCCCTGGCTACACCTTC.

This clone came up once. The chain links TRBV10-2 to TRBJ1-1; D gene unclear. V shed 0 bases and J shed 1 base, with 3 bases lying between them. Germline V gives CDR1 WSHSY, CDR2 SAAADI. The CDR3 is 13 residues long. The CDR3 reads CASSESRNTEAFF. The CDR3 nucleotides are TGCGCCAGCAGTGAGTCGCGGAACACTGAAGCTTTCTTT.